These T cell receptor beta chains were read from a single sample in a study of blood T cell repertoires in COVID-19. Assay: immunoSEQ multiplex PCR; the TCRdb copy retains only in-frame clones and omits some. The sample includes 250,000 to 300,000 clones, 80% to 90% of them seen just once. Sequenced sample: peripheral blood. The receptors here all came from a man of 80 years or more with acute or convalescent COVID-19. Both conserved end residues are part of each CDR3. D genes are given only for firm matches. Clone size, where shown, is once, few, many, or a class for clones that have expanded.

j_call: TRBJ2-7
v_call: TRBV5-4
clone_size: .
d_call: .
cdr3_nt: TGTGCCAGCAGCCTGTTGGGGGCCGGTGAGCAGTACTTC
cdr3_aa: CASSLLGAGEQYF

j_call: TRBJ2-1
v_call: TRBV11-3
clone_size: .
d_call: .
cdr3_nt: TGTGCCAGCAGCTTAGTCGGGATCGACAATGAGCAGTTCTTC
cdr3_aa: CASSLVGIDNEQFF

j_call: TRBJ2-7
v_call: TRBV7-2
clone_size: few
d_call: TRBD2
cdr3_nt: TGTGCCAGCAGCCCCCGACTAGCGGGGGGCTCCTACGAGCAGTACTTC
cdr3_aa: CASSPRLAGGSYEQYF

j_call: TRBJ2-7
v_call: TRBV19
clone_size: few
d_call: TRBD2
cdr3_nt: TGTGCCAGTAGTATAGTCGGGGCGGGGGTCTACGAGCAGTACTTC
cdr3_aa: CASSIVGAGVYEQYF

j_call: TRBJ2-2
v_call: TRBV28
clone_size: .
d_call: TRBD1
cdr3_nt: TGTGCCAGCAGTGGACCGGGACAGGGGTGGCTTGCGAACACCGGGGAGCTGTTTTTT
cdr3_aa: CASSGPGQGWLANTGELFF

j_call: TRBJ1-4
v_call: TRBV2
clone_size: .
d_call: .
cdr3_nt: TGTGCCAGCAGGTTAGAGGCAGGGACTAATGAAAAACTGTTTTTT
cdr3_aa: CASRLEAGTNEKLFF

j_call: TRBJ2-1
v_call: TRBV7-2
clone_size: .
d_call: .
cdr3_nt: TGTGCCAGCAGCTTAGTGGTGGCGGGGCCGTACAATGAGCAGTTCTTC
cdr3_aa: CASSLVVAGPYNEQFF

j_call: TRBJ2-3
v_call: TRBV5-5
clone_size: once
d_call: TRBD2
cdr3_nt: TGTGCCAGCAGCGTGGGGTCTAGCGGGAGAACAGATACGCAGTATTTT
cdr3_aa: CASSVGSSGRTDTQYF

j_call: TRBJ2-2
v_call: TRBV19
clone_size: few
d_call: TRBD2
cdr3_nt: TGTGCCAGTAGTATTAAGGGACTAGGCCCGGCCGGGGAGCTGTTTTTT
cdr3_aa: CASSIKGLGPAGELFF

j_call: TRBJ2-5
v_call: TRBV3-1/TRBV3-2
clone_size: .
d_call: TRBD2
cdr3_nt: TGTGCCAGCAGCCACCAGGGACTAGCAGTTGGAGAGACCCAGTACTTC
cdr3_aa: CASSHQGLAVGETQYF

j_call: TRBJ2-5
v_call: TRBV5-5
clone_size: .
d_call: TRBD2
cdr3_nt: TGTGCCAGCAGCCAACTAGCGGGAGGCGGGGAGACCCAGTACTTC
cdr3_aa: CASSQLAGGGETQYF

j_call: TRBJ2-5
v_call: TRBV2
clone_size: .
d_call: .
cdr3_nt: TGTGCCAGCAGTGGGCAGGGATTAGTAAAAGAGACCCAGTACTTC
cdr3_aa: CASSGQGLVKETQYF

j_call: TRBJ2-3
v_call: TRBV7-3
clone_size: .
d_call: TRBD2
cdr3_nt: TGTGCCAGCAGCCTTAGCGGGAGTGCAGATACGCAGTATTTT
cdr3_aa: CASSLSGSADTQYF

j_call: TRBJ2-7
v_call: TRBV5-4
clone_size: .
d_call: TRBD2
cdr3_nt: TGTGCCAGCAGCCCCACTAGCGGGAGGATAAACGAGCAGTACTTC
cdr3_aa: CASSPTSGRINEQYF

j_call: TRBJ1-1
v_call: TRBV6-5
clone_size: once
d_call: .
cdr3_nt: TGTGCCAGCAGTAGGAGGCTGAACACTGAAGCTTTCTTT
cdr3_aa: CASSRRLNTEAFF

j_call: TRBJ1-1
v_call: TRBV19
clone_size: .
d_call: .
cdr3_nt: TGTGCCAGTCAATTTGCGGGGGGATCTTTGGACACTGAAGCTTTCTTT
cdr3_aa: CASQFAGGSLDTEAFF

j_call: TRBJ2-7
v_call: TRBV5-1
clone_size: .
d_call: .
cdr3_nt: TGCGCCAGCAGCTTGGTATCCGTACAGGTGAGCTCCTACGAGCAGTACTTC
cdr3_aa: CASSLVSVQVSSYEQYF

j_call: TRBJ2-3
v_call: TRBV9
clone_size: .
d_call: TRBD2
cdr3_nt: TGTGCCAGCAGCGTATCTAGCGGAACAGATACGCAGTATTTT
cdr3_aa: CASSVSSGTDTQYF

j_call: TRBJ2-7
v_call: TRBV2
clone_size: .
d_call: TRBD1
cdr3_nt: TGTGCCAGCAGTGGGGGACAGGAGAATCGCTACGAGCAGTACTTC
cdr3_aa: CASSGGQENRYEQYF

j_call: TRBJ2-1
v_call: TRBV9
clone_size: .
d_call: .
cdr3_nt: TGTGCCAGCAGCGTAGACGCGCGGGGTGGTTACAATGAGCAGTTCTTC
cdr3_aa: CASSVDARGGYNEQFF

j_call: TRBJ2-2
v_call: TRBV24-1
clone_size: .
d_call: TRBD1
cdr3_nt: TGTGCCACCAGTGAGACAGGGGGCTTCACCGGGGAGCTGTTTTTT
cdr3_aa: CATSETGGFTGELFF

j_call: TRBJ2-3
v_call: TRBV3-1/TRBV3-2
clone_size: once
d_call: TRBD2
cdr3_nt: TGTGCCAGCAGCCAAGAGCCAGCGGGGGCAAGCACAGATACGCAGTATTTT
cdr3_aa: CASSQEPAGASTDTQYF

j_call: TRBJ2-1
v_call: TRBV5-1
clone_size: .
d_call: TRBD2
cdr3_nt: TGCGCCAGCACCTTAGCGGGAGGGCCGGGGAATGAGCAGTTCTTC
cdr3_aa: CASTLAGGPGNEQFF

j_call: TRBJ1-2
v_call: TRBV4-2
clone_size: many
d_call: .
cdr3_nt: TGTGCCAGCAGCCGCCTACAGGGCAGAGAAGGCTACACCTTC
cdr3_aa: CASSRLQGREGYTF

j_call: TRBJ2-3
v_call: TRBV28
clone_size: .
d_call: .
cdr3_nt: TGTGCCAGCACCCTCGGCGGCGGGGGCCCAGATACGCAGTATTTT
cdr3_aa: CASTLGGGGPDTQYF

j_call: TRBJ2-2
v_call: TRBV6-1
clone_size: once
d_call: TRBD1
cdr3_nt: TGTGCCAGCAGTGGAGGACAGGCTTTGGGCACCGGGGAGCTGTTTTTT
cdr3_aa: CASSGGQALGTGELFF

j_call: TRBJ1-2
v_call: TRBV6-1
clone_size: few
d_call: TRBD1
cdr3_nt: TGTGCCAGCAGTGAGGGACAGCCAGCTAACTATGGCTACACCTTC
cdr3_aa: CASSEGQPANYGYTF

j_call: TRBJ1-2
v_call: TRBV18
clone_size: .
d_call: TRBD1
cdr3_nt: TGTGCCAGCTCACCACTGACAGGGTTCGGCTACACCTTC
cdr3_aa: CASSPLTGFGYTF

j_call: TRBJ2-1
v_call: TRBV4-2
clone_size: .
d_call: TRBD2
cdr3_nt: TGTGCCAGCAGCCAAGAACTAGCGGGAGTTCAGGAGCAGTTCTTC
cdr3_aa: CASSQELAGVQEQFF

j_call: TRBJ2-2
v_call: TRBV5-4
clone_size: .
d_call: .
cdr3_nt: TGTGCCAGCAGCTTAGGGGGAGGGGAAACCGGGGAGCTGTTTTTT
cdr3_aa: CASSLGGGETGELFF

j_call: TRBJ2-2
v_call: TRBV9
clone_size: .
d_call: TRBD1
cdr3_nt: TGTGCCAGCAGCGAGGGACAGTCAACCGGGGAGCTGTTTTTT
cdr3_aa: CASSEGQSTGELFF

j_call: TRBJ2-1
v_call: TRBV5-1
clone_size: .
d_call: TRBD1
cdr3_nt: TGCGCCAGTACGGGACAGGGCTTTGGTGAGCAGTTCTTC
cdr3_aa: CASTGQGFGEQFF

j_call: TRBJ2-3
v_call: TRBV24-1
clone_size: .
d_call: .
cdr3_nt: TGTGCCACCAGTGAGGGGGCTCTGGTGCCCCGAGGTACGCAGTATTTT
cdr3_aa: CATSEGALVPRGTQYF

j_call: TRBJ1-1
v_call: TRBV19
clone_size: many
d_call: .
cdr3_nt: TGTGCCAGTAGTAGGCAGTTCACTGAAGCTTTCTTT
cdr3_aa: CASSRQFTEAFF

j_call: TRBJ1-1
v_call: TRBV15
clone_size: few
d_call: .
cdr3_nt: TGTGCCACCAGCAGAGCTCTAGGACAGACCATGAACACTGAAGCTTTCTTT
cdr3_aa: CATSRALGQTMNTEAFF

j_call: TRBJ1-2
v_call: TRBV27
clone_size: .
d_call: TRBD1
cdr3_nt: TGTGCCAGCAGTTCCGCAGGGGGTTATGGCTACACCTTC
cdr3_aa: CASSSAGGYGYTF

j_call: TRBJ2-3
v_call: TRBV24-1
clone_size: .
d_call: .
cdr3_nt: TGTGCCACCAGTGCTCACATGGGCCCCTCAAAGGCAGATACGCAGTATTTT
cdr3_aa: CATSAHMGPSKADTQYF

j_call: TRBJ1-1
v_call: TRBV5-6
clone_size: .
d_call: .
cdr3_nt: TGTGCCAGCAGCTCAGGGATTCGCCGGACTGAAGCTTTCTTT
cdr3_aa: CASSSGIRRTEAFF

j_call: TRBJ1-1
v_call: TRBV6-6
clone_size: .
d_call: .
cdr3_nt: TGTGCCAGCAGTTCTCAATTGACAGCGAACACTGAAGCTTTCTTT
cdr3_aa: CASSSQLTANTEAFF

j_call: TRBJ1-4
v_call: TRBV27
clone_size: once
d_call: TRBD1
cdr3_nt: TGTGCCAGCAGTTTATCGTACCCCGACAGGGGCACAGCAACTAATGAAAAACTGTTTTTT
cdr3_aa: CASSLSYPDRGTATNEKLFF

j_call: TRBJ1-2
v_call: TRBV2
clone_size: .
d_call: TRBD1
cdr3_nt: TGTGCCAGCAGTCTACAGGGGGACTATGGCTACACCTTC
cdr3_aa: CASSLQGDYGYTF

j_call: TRBJ1-3
v_call: TRBV7-9
clone_size: .
d_call: .
cdr3_nt: TGTGCCACCCTCTACGGGTCGAGCTCTGGAAACACCATATATTTT
cdr3_aa: CATLYGSSSGNTIYF

j_call: TRBJ2-2
v_call: TRBV4-2
clone_size: .
d_call: TRBD2
cdr3_nt: TGTGCCAGCAGCCCTGGACTAGCGGGACATCCGAACACCGGGGAGCTGTTTTTT
cdr3_aa: CASSPGLAGHPNTGELFF

j_call: TRBJ1-3
v_call: TRBV7-2
clone_size: once
d_call: .
cdr3_nt: TGTGCCAGCAGCTCGACTGGTCTTGGAGGAAACACCATATATTTT
cdr3_aa: CASSSTGLGGNTIYF

j_call: TRBJ2-1
v_call: TRBV7-9
clone_size: .
d_call: .
cdr3_nt: TGTGCCAGCAGCCTACGGGACAATGAGCAGTTCTTC
cdr3_aa: CASSLRDNEQFF

j_call: TRBJ2-5
v_call: TRBV3-1/TRBV3-2
clone_size: .
d_call: TRBD2
cdr3_nt: TGTGCCAGCAGCCAATCGCGGGGGTACCAAGAGACCCAGTACTTC
cdr3_aa: CASSQSRGYQETQYF

j_call: TRBJ2-1
v_call: TRBV28
clone_size: .
d_call: .
cdr3_nt: TGTGCCAGCAGCTCCCTAGGGCAGGGGGGTCAAGATGAGCAGTTCTTC
cdr3_aa: CASSSLGQGGQDEQFF

j_call: TRBJ2-7
v_call: TRBV5-5
clone_size: .
d_call: .
cdr3_nt: TGTGCCAGCAGCTTGAGCGAGGCCGCCTCCTACGAGCAGTACTTC
cdr3_aa: CASSLSEAASYEQYF

j_call: TRBJ1-3
v_call: TRBV19
clone_size: .
d_call: .
cdr3_nt: TGTGCCAGCACCTCAGGGCCCCCTGGAAACACCATATATTTT
cdr3_aa: CASTSGPPGNTIYF

j_call: TRBJ2-5
v_call: TRBV27
clone_size: .
d_call: TRBD2
cdr3_nt: TGTGCCAGCAGTTCCACCTCTAGCGGGAGGGAGACAGAGACCCAGTACTTC
cdr3_aa: CASSSTSSGRETETQYF

j_call: TRBJ2-3
v_call: TRBV5-1
clone_size: .
d_call: .
cdr3_nt: TGCGCCAGCAGCCTGGACGGTTTCACAGATACGCAGTATTTT
cdr3_aa: CASSLDGFTDTQYF

j_call: TRBJ1-5
v_call: TRBV6-2/TRBV6-3
clone_size: few
d_call: TRBD1
cdr3_nt: TGTGCCAGCAGTTACGAGGGGACAGGGGTGGTACAGCCCCAGCATTTT
cdr3_aa: CASSYEGTGVVQPQHF